This record looks at one TCR beta chain sequence and its context. Antigen: not known. Amplified TCR beta CDR3 regions came from RNA transcripts. The HTBI primer set drove a first-round RT-PCR of the TCR CDR3. TCRdb ran MiXCR on the multiplex PCR reads and lists one entry per CDR3 protein. The table has about 400,000 distinct CDR3 sequences, around 15% seen once. The data derive from a study of T cells in Graves' hyperthyroidism and ophthalmopathy. Study-wide points: Most thyroid-expanded clonotypes above 0.001 were also found in blood. Classification by a 13 V-J model distinguished ophthalmopathy from stable hyperthyroidism.

Germline V gene sequence: CDR1 LNHNV, CDR2 YYDKDF (reference sequence). With 8 bases clipped from V and 0 bases from J, the junction kept 9 bases outside the gene matches. CDR3 length: 15 amino acids. Subjects with ophthalmopathy showed a Clinical Activity Score no lower than 3, a NOSPECS grade no lower than 4, and a duration shorter than 3 months. Any patient presenting with uncontrolled infection, other autoimmune disease, pregnancy or lactation was left out. This TCR derives from a woman in her sixties with Graves' ophthalmopathy. Source material: blood. The chain joins TRBV15 to TRBJ1-1; 7 bases are a match to TRBD1. This CDR3 reads CATAGTVALNTEAFF. CDR3 nucleotide sequence: TGTGCCACCGCCGGGACAGTGGCCCTGAACACTGAAGCTTTCTTT. The full variable domain, completed using reference TRBV15 and TRBJ1-1, is DAMVIQNPRYQVTQFGKPVTLSCSQTLNHNVMYWYQQKSSQAPKLLFHYYDKDFNNEADTPDNFQSRRPNTSFCFLDIRSPGLGDTAMYLCATAGTVALNTEAFFGQGTRLTVV.